This T cell receptor beta chain came from a study of T cells in narcolepsy. Findings and limits, study-wide: In some patient and control memory CD4+ samples, autoreactive clones were absent.

Method: immunoSEQ multiplex PCR; TCRdb's copy keeps in-frame clones and lacks some. The data hold almost 25,000 clones, with around 63% observed a single time. This CDR3 has 11 residues. Trimming took 7 bases from V and 7 from J, leaving 11 bases between them. The germline gives CDR1 SNHLY, CDR2 FYNNEI. Details on this clone: What it recognizes is unknown.

The clonotype comes from a human donor in good health. Sample: memory (CD45RA-) CD4+ T cells from blood. The gene calls are TRBV2 and TRBJ2-7; D not certain. CDR3 sequence reads: CASKELREQYF. The CDR3, as DNA: TGTGCCAGCAAGGAGTTAAGGGAGCAGTACTTC. Variable domain in full (rest from reference TRBV2 and TRBJ2-7): EPEVTQTPSHQVTQMGQEVILRCVPISNHLYFYWYRQILGQKVEFLVSFYNNEISEKSEIFDDQFSVERPDGSNFTLKIRSTKLEDSAMYFCASKELREQYFGPGTRLTVT.